This T cell receptor (beta chain) was identified in a study of identical twins. The study, taken as a whole, reports: Diverse VJ usage suggested most zero-insertion clonotypes were not invariant T cells.

As regards this clonotype: The antigen is unknown.

cDNA molecules carried unique molecular identifiers, and template switching added a universal primer site. TCRdb re-derived calls from the 5' RACE reads in MiXCR, one entry per CDR3 protein. The data show hundreds of thousands of distinct CDR3 sequences, with 20% to 25% seen just once and 0.48% held by the top ten. Germline assignment: CDR1 MNHEY and CDR2 SMNVEV (reference sequence). The CDR3 is 18 amino acids. V shed 6 bases and J shed 5 bases, with 26 bases lying between them. This sample was also put to use in a study of yellow fever vaccine responses in identical twins.

The specimen sequenced was CD4+ T cells sorted from blood. The rearrangement uses TRBV27 and TRBJ2-1; D perhaps matches TRBD1 (6 bases). The sequence derives from a woman aged 18-35 years in good health. This chain's CDR3 is CASRPRTGKVRTNNEQFF. The CDR3 DNA reads as TGTGCCAGCAGACCCCGAACAGGGAAGGTCCGTACGAACAATGAGCAGTTCTTC.